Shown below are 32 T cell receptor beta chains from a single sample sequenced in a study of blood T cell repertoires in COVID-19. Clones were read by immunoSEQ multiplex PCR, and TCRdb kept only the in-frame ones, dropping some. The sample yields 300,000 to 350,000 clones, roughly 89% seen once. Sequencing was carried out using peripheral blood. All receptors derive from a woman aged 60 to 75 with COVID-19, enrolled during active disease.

CDR3 DNA sequence: TGTGCCAGTTTGGGGGAGGGGAAACCAAACTATGGCTACACCTTC. This translates into CASLGEGKPNYGYTF. V usage is TRBV19 and J usage is TRBJ1-2, with D perhaps TRBD1 (5 bases). V dropped 8 bases and J dropped 2 bases, with 18 bases sitting between them. The CDR3 spans 15 residues. Per germline, CDR1 LNHDA and CDR2 SQIVND (reference sequence). The entire variable domain, with the rest obtained from reference TRBV19 and TRBJ1-2, is as follows: DGGITQSPKYLFRKEGQNVTLSCEQNLNHDAMYWYRQDPGQGLRLIYYSQIVNDFQKGDIAEGYSVSREKKESFPLTVTSAQKNPTAFYLCASLGEGKPNYGYTFGSGTRLTVV.

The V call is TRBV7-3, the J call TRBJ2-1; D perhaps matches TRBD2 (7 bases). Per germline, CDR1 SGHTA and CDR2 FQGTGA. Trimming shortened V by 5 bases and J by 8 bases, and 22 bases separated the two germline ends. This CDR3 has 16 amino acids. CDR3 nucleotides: TGTGCCAGCAGCGAGCGGCGGGGGCCCCGGGTGGATGAGCAGTTCTTC. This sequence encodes CASSERRGPRVDEQFF.

The CDR3 sequence is CASRYSGGIYNEQFF. The CDR3 DNA sequence: TGTGCCAGCAGGTATAGCGGGGGGATTTACAATGAGCAGTTCTTC. This chain links TRBV7-2 with TRBJ2-1, with 10 bases matching TRBD2. Trimming took 6 bases from V and 4 from J; bases not matched to a gene: 6. This CDR3 comprises 15 residues. Germline CDR1 is SGHTA and CDR2 is FQGNSA.

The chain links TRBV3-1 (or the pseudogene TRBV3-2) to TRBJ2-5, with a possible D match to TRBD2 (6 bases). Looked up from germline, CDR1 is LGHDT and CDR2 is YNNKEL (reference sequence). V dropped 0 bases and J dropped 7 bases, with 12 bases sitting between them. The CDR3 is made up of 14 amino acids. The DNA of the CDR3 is TGTGCCAGCAGCCAAGACGGAGGGGCAGGGACCCAGTACTTC. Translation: CASSQDGGAGTQYF.

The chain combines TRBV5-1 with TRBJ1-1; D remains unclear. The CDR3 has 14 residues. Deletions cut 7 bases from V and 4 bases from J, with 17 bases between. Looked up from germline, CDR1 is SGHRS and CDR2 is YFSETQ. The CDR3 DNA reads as TGCGCCAGCGCCCGAATGATCGCCAGCACTGAAGCTTTCTTT. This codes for CASARMIASTEAFF.

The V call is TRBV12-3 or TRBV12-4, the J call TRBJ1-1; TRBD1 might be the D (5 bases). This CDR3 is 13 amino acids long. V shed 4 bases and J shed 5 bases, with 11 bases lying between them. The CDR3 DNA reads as TGTGCCAGCAGTTCTGGGGCCCGGACTGAAGCTTTCTTT. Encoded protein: CASSSGARTEAFF.

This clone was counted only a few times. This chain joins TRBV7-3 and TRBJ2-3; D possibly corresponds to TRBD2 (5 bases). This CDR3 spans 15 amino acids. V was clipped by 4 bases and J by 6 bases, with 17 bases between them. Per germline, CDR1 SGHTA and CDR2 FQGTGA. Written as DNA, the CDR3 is TGTGCCAGCAGCTCAACCCTCAATGGGGAGGATACGCAGTATTTT. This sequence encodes CASSSTLNGEDTQYF.

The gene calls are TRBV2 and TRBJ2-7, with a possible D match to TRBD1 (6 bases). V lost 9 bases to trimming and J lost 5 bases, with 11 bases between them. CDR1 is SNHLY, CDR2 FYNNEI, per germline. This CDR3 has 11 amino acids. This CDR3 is CASKQGNEQYF. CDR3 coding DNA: TGTGCCAGTAAACAGGGTAACGAGCAGTACTTC. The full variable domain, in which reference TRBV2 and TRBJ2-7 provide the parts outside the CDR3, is EPEVTQTPSHQVTQMGQEVILRCVPISNHLYFYWYRQILGQKVEFLVSFYNNEISEKSEIFDDQFSVERPDGSNFTLKIRSTKLEDSAMYFCASKQGNEQYFGPGTRLTVT.

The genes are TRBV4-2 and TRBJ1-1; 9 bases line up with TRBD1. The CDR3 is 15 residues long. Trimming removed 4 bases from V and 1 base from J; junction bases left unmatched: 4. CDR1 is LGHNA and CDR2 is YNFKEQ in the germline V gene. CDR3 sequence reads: CASSREQGANTEAFF. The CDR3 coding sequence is TGTGCCAGCAGCCGAGAACAGGGGGCGAACACTGAAGCTTTCTTT.

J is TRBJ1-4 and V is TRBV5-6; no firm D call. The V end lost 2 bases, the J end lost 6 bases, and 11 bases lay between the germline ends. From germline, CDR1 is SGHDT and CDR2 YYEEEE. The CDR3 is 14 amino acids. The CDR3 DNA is TGTGCCAGCAGCTTAATGGGAGGCGATGAAAAACTGTTTTTT. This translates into CASSLMGGDEKLFF.

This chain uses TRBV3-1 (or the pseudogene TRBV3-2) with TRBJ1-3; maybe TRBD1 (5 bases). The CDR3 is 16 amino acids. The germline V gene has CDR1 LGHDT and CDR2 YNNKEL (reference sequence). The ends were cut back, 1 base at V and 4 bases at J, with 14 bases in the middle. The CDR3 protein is CASSQADPRTGNTIYF. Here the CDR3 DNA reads TGTGCCAGCAGCCAAGCAGATCCCAGGACAGGAAACACCATATATTTT.

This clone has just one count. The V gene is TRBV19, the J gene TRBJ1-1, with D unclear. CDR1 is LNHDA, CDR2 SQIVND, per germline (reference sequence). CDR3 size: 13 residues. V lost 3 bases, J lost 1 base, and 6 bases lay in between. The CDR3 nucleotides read TGTGCCAGTAGTATCCAGCGGAACACTGAAGCTTTCTTT. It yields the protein CASSIQRNTEAFF.

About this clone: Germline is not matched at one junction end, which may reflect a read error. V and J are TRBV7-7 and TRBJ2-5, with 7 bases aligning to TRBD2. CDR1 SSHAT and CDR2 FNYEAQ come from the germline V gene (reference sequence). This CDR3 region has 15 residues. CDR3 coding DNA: TGTGCTAGCAGCGCAGCGAGCGGGGTCTTGGAGACCCAGTACTTC. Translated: CASSAASGVLETQYF.

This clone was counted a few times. The CDR3 here is CASSPAGTVNTEAFF. CDR3 DNA: TGTGCCAGCAGCCCAGCCGGGACAGTTAACACTGAAGCTTTCTTT. The rearrangement joins TRBV7-8 to TRBJ1-1, with 7 nucleotides matching TRBD1. This CDR3 is built from 15 residues. The germline V gene encodes CDR1 SGHVS and CDR2 FQNEAQ. The ends lost 5 bases at V and 2 bases at J; junction bases unmatched: 8.

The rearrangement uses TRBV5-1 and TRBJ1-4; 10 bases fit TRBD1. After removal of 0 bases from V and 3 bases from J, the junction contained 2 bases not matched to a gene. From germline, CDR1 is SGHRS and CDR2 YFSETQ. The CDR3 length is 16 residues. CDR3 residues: CASSLGDRGPNEKLFF. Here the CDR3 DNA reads TGCGCCAGCAGCTTGGGTGACAGGGGGCCTAATGAAAAACTGTTTTTT. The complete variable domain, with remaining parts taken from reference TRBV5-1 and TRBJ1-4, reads KAGVTQTPRYLIKTRGQQVTLSCSPISGHRSVSWYQQTPGQGLQFLFEYFSETQRNKGNFPGRFSGRQFSNSRSEMNVSTLELGDSALYLCASSLGDRGPNEKLFFGSGTQLSVL.

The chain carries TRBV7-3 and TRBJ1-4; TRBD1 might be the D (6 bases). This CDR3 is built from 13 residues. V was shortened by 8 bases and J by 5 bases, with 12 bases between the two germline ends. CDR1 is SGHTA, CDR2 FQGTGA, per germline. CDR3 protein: CASRDRTNEKLFF. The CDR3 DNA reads TGTGCCAGCCGTGACAGGACGAATGAAAAACTGTTTTTT.

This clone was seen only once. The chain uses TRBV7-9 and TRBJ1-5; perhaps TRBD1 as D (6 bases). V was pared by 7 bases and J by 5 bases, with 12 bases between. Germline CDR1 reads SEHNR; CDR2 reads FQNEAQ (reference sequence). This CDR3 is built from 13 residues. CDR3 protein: CASTGAVDQPQHF. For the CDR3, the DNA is TGTGCCAGCACAGGGGCAGTGGATCAGCCCCAGCATTTT.

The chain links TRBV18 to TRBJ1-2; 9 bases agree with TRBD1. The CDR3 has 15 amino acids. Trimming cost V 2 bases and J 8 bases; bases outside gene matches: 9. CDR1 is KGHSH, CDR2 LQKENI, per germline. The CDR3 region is CASSPWTGDVGGYTF. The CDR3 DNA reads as TGTGCCAGCTCACCATGGACAGGGGATGTCGGAGGCTACACCTTC. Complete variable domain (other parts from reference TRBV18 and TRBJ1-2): NAGVMQNPRHLVRRRGQEARLRCSPMKGHSHVYWYRQLPEEGLKFMVYLQKENIIDESGMPKERFSAEFPKEGPSILRIQQVVRGDSAAYFCASSPWTGDVGGYTFGSGTRLTVV.

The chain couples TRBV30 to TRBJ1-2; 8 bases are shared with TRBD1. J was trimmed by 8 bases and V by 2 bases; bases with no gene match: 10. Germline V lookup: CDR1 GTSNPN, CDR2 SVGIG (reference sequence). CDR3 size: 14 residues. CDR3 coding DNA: TGTGCCTGGAGTCAGACGGGGCAGGGGGCCGGCTACACCTTC. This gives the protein CAWSQTGQGAGYTF.

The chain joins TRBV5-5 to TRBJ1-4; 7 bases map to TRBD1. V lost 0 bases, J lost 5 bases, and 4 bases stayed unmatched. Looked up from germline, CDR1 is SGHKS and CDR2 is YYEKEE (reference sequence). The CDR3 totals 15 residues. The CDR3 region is CASSLETGINEKLFF. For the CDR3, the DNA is TGTGCCAGCAGCTTGGAGACAGGGATAAATGAAAAACTGTTTTTT.

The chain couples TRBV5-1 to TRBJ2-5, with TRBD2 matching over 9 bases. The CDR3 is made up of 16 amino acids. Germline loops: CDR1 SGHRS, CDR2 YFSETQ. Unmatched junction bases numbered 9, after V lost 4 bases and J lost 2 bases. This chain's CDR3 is CASSRFSGGTQETQYF. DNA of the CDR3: TGCGCCAGCAGCCGTTTTAGCGGGGGAACTCAAGAGACCCAGTACTTC.

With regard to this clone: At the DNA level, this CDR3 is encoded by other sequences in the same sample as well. Here the CDR3 reads CASSFAGTEAFF. CDR3 nucleotides: TGTGCCAGCAGCTTCGCGGGAACTGAAGCTTTCTTT. The genes are TRBV7-2 and TRBJ1-1, with D unresolved. CDR1 is SGHTA and CDR2 is FQGNSA in the germline V gene. This CDR3 is built from 12 residues. Trimming took 3 bases from V and 5 from J, leaving 7 bases between them.

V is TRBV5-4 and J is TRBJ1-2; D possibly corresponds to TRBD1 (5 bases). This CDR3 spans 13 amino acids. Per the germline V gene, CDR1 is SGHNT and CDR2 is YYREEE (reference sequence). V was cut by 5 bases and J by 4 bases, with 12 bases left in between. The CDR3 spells CASSLQASYGYTF. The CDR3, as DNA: TGTGCCAGCAGTCTACAGGCAAGCTATGGCTACACCTTC.

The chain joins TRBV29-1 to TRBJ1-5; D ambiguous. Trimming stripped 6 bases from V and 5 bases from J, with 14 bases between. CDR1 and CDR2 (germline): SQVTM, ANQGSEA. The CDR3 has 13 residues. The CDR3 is CSVVDLPHQPQHF. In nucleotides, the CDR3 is TGCAGCGTCGTTGACTTACCCCATCAGCCCCAGCATTTT.

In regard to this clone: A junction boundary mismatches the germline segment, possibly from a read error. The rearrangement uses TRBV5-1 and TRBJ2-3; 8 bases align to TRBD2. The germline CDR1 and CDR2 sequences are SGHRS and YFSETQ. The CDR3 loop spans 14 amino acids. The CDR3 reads CASSSRTSTDTQYF. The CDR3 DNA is TGCGCCAGCAGCTCCAGGACTAGCACGGATACGCAGTATTTT.

The CDR3 coding sequence is TGTGCCAGCAGTTATGCAGGTTACGAGCAGTACTTC. As protein: CASSYAGYEQYF. This chain connects TRBV6-5 to TRBJ2-7; D is unresolved. V shed 3 bases and J shed 4 bases, with 7 bases lying between them. Germline-derived CDR1 and CDR2 are MNHEY and SVGAGI. The CDR3 sequence is 12 residues long.

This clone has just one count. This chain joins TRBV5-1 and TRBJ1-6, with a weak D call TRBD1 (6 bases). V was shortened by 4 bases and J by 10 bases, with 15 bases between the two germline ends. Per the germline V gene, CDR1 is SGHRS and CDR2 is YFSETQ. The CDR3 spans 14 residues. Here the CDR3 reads CASSAYRVGSPLHF. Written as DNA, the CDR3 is TGCGCCAGCAGCGCCTACAGGGTTGGCTCACCCCTCCACTTT. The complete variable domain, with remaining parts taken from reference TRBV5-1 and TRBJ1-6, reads KAGVTQTPRYLIKTRGQQVTLSCSPISGHRSVSWYQQTPGQGLQFLFEYFSETQRNKGNFPGRFSGRQFSNSRSEMNVSTLELGDSALYLCASSAYRVGSPLHFGNGTRLTVT.

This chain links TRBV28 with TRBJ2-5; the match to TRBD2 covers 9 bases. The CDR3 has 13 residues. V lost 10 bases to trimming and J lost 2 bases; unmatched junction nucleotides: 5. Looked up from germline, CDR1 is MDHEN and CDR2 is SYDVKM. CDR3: CATGSGGQETQYF. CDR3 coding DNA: TGTGCCACGGGTAGCGGGGGTCAAGAGACCCAGTACTTC.

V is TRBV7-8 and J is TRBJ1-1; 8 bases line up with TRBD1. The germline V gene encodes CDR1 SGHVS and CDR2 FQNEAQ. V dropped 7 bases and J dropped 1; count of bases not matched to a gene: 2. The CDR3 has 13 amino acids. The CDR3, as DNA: TGTGCCAGCATAGGACAGGGGAACACTGAAGCTTTCTTT. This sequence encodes CASIGQGNTEAFF.

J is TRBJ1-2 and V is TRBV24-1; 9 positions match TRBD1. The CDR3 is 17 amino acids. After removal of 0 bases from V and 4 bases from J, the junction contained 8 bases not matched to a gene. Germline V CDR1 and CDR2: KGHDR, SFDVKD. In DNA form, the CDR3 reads TGTGCCACCAGTGATTTGCTCGGACAGGGGCTTAGCTATGGCTACACCTTC. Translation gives CATSDLLGQGLSYGYTF.

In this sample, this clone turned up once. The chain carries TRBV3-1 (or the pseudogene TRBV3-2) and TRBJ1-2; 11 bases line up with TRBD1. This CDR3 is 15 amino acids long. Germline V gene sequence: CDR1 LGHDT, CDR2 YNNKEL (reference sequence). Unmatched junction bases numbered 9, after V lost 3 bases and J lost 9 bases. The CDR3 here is CASSHIGQGAMSYTF. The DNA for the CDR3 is TGTGCCAGCAGCCATATTGGACAGGGGGCGATGAGCTACACCTTC.

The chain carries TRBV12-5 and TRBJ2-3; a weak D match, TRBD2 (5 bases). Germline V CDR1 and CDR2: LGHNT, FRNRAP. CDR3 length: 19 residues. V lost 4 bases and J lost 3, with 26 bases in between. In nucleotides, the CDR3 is TGTGCTAGTGGTTCCCCCTCCGGGTACTGGAGCGGTAGTACAGATACGCAGTATTTT. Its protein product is CASGSPSGYWSGSTDTQYF.